This T cell receptor beta chain was recovered during a study of blood T cells in healthy people across ages (dated by TCRdb to between 2015 and 2017). Study-level background: In model experiments, template switching captured roughly one uniquely barcoded TCR beta cDNA molecule for every two T cells. To avoid experimental bias, donors of different ages were distributed randomly across sequencing lanes. To track age-related changes in TCR beta repertoire diversity, the study relied on deep sequencing normalized with unique cDNA molecular identifiers. The donors were split into four age groups: young (average around 15 years), middle-aged (around 40), aged (more than 60) and long-lived (approximately 80). The study analyzed two additional independent replicas of 1 million unique cDNA reads from the same blood draw for two donors, one aged 18 to 29 and one aged 80 or older. Findings and caveats that apply to the study as a whole: Donor CMV infection status was unknown, potentially confounding age-related changes in expanded clonotypes. Conclusive comparison of naive and antigen-experienced compartments was prevented by the profiling of bulk unsorted PBMCs. Compared with the aged group, the long-lived group had more naive CD4+ T cells, fewer expanded clones and increased TCR diversity, suggesting age selection. As age increased, observed TCR beta diversity per million T cells dropped in a roughly linear way, and a significant reduction was already evident by age 40. Estimates of total diversity based on one million sequenced T cells were considered lower bounds and underestimates. The percentage of naive T cells measured by flow cytometry correlated strongly with observed TCR beta diversity.

Library generation was performed with 5' RACE. The listed sequencing device is Illumina HiSeq 2500. A second PCR of roughly 6 to 11 cycles was run with a J-beta primer mix and a sample-barcoded 5' primer. A template-switch 5' adaptor carrying 12 random nucleotides introduced a unique molecular identifier onto each TCR beta cDNA molecule. At least 2.5 million CDR3-containing paired-end reads were obtained from each sample. All of the RNA was converted into first-strand cDNA using the Mint cDNA synthesis kit, with a TRBC-specific oligonucleotide serving as the primer. Following uracil-DNA glycosylase treatment, a first 18-cycle PCR with universal primers M1SS and BC2_uni_R was performed on all cDNA. The paper's processing steps were these. Each sample was normalized by randomly selecting 1 million high-quality reads, each carrying a distinct molecular identifier. Instead of being binned into consensus sequences, reads with shared molecular identifiers were discarded. MiTCR, with a Q25 quality threshold and the strictest error-elimination algorithm, was used for CDR3 identification, clonotype clustering and error correction. A nonparametric unseen species model with Euler transformation was used to estimate lower-bound total TCR beta diversity. TCRdb applied fastp at Q25 and MiXCR to the public reads, then kept only in-frame beta chains. CDR3 protein duplicates are merged, each entry listing the most common genes and DNA. The V and J calls come from TCRdb's annotation, not from the publication. Counted in this sample were approximately 800,000 distinct CDR3 sequences; less than 70% of them appeared once. The ten largest account for roughly 37% of the sample.

Notes on this clonotype: It has no known antigen specificity. No base-level quality is on record; no much larger clone is a single base apart.

Systemically healthy Caucasian individuals from Russia, around 39 in total and aged about 6 to 100 years, were included as donors. Each donor gave around 9.9 milliliters of peripheral blood, collected into EDTA-treated Vacutainer tubes. Ficoll-Paque density-gradient centrifugation was used to isolate PBMCs, with at least 7 million per sample. Trizol reagent was used to extract total RNA from the PBMCs, yielding at least 6 micrograms per sample. Naive CD45RAhigh/CD27high T cell percentages were measured by flow cytometry on a PBMC aliquot from every donor. The sequencing sample was made of blood. This TCR was sampled from a man older than 75 in good health.

The DNA sequence reads TGTGCCAGCAGCTTGTACCTATTCCCAGATAAGAGGACTGAAGCTTTCTTT. It is translated as CASSLYLFPDKRTEAFF. The receptor chain draws on TRBV5-6 and TRBJ1-1, with the D gene not confidently named. The trim is 1 base for V and 5 bases for J, with a gap of 21 bases between the germline ends. From the cysteine through the phenylalanine, the CDR3 covers 17 amino acids. Left in the record is the CDR3 DNA by itself, 51 bases read in frame from the first base. From a lookup of the germline V gene, CDR1 and CDR2 are SGHDT and YYEEEE.